Included here is one T cell receptor beta chain sequence, with context. The antigen remains undetermined. Sequencing used immunoSEQ multiplex PCR; TCRdb keeps in-frame clones, though not all of them. The repertoire holds approximately 92,000 clones, with 86% as singletons. The V and J ends lost 6 bases and 2 bases respectively, with 11 bases between them. The length of the CDR3 is 13 residues. CDR1 and CDR2 (germline): MDHEN, SYDVKM. The sample originates from a study of T cell responses to AZD1222 COVID-19 vaccine. Study conclusions and caveats: At baseline, seropositivity was found in only a handful of AZD1222 recipients. Two AZD1222 doses significantly raised spike-specific TCR breadth and depth over controls. Repertoires were sampled only after the peak T cell response. White British people made up most donors, females outnumbered males, and clonal diversity was possibly underestimated.

This receptor was identified in an adult in good health. The sample here was peripheral blood, taken on day 0 of AZD1222 vaccination. This chain joins TRBV28 and TRBJ2-7, with a possible D match to TRBD1 (5 bases). The CDR3 coding sequence is TGTGCCAGCAGGGCAGGGCTGACCTACGAGCAGTACTTC. This gives the protein CASRAGLTYEQYF.